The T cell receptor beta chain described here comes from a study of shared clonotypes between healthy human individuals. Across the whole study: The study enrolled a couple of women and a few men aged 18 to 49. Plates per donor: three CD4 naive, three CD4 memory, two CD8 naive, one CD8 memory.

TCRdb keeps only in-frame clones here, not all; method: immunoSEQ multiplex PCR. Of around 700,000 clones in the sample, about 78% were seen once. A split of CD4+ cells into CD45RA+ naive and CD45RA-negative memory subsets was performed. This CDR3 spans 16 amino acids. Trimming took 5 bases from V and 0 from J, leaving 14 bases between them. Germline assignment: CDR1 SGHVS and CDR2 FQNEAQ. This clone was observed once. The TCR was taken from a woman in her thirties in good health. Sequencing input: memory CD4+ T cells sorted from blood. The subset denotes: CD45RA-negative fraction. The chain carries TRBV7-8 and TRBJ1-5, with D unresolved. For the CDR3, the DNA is TGTGCCAGCAGCCCTTGGGCAGGAAATAGCAATCAGCCCCAGCATTTT. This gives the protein CASSPWAGNSNQPQHF.